The 30 T cell receptor beta chains given below trace back to one sample, sequenced in a study of blood T cell repertoires in COVID-19. The method was immunoSEQ multiplex PCR; TCRdb's version includes in-frame clones alone and lacks a portion of them. This sample has about 330,000 clones; 87% occur once, and the top ten carry 9.9%. The specimen was peripheral blood. These receptors were taken from a man aged 25 to 40 with COVID-19, enrolled during active disease.

V is TRBV5-6 and J is TRBJ1-2; D unclear. The CDR3 loop spans 12 amino acids. Germline CDR1 and CDR2: SGHDT and YYEEEE. V was trimmed by 2 bases and J by 7 bases, leaving 9 bases between them. In nucleotides, the CDR3 is TGTGCCAGCAGCTTCGACTCGAGTGGCTACACCTTC. Translated: CASSFDSSGYTF.

This clone turned up a few times. The genes are TRBV28 and TRBJ2-3, with 9 bases matching TRBD2. Per germline, CDR1 MDHEN and CDR2 SYDVKM. This CDR3 is built from 17 residues. The V segment lost 6 bases and the J segment 1 base; nucleotides outside the gene matches: 11. CDR3 protein: CASRLAGEGVGTDTQYF. In DNA, the CDR3 is TGTGCCAGCAGATTAGCGGGAGAAGGCGTAGGCACAGATACGCAGTATTTT.

The CDR3 DNA sequence: TGTGCCAGCAGCTTAGGTGGGGGGGCCCTCAAGACCCAGTACTTC. It encodes CASSLGGGALKTQYF. The chain links TRBV11-2 to TRBJ2-5; D possibly corresponds to TRBD2 (7 bases). V lost 1 base, J lost 6 bases, and 15 bases lay in between. Germline CDR1 and CDR2: SGHAT and FQNNGV. This CDR3 spans 15 amino acids.

The chain couples TRBV25-1 to TRBJ1-1; possible D gene TRBD1, 5 bases. V lost 3 bases and J 1 base, leaving 12 bases between the germline ends. This CDR3 is 15 amino acids long. Germline-derived CDR1 and CDR2 are MGHDK and SYGVNS. The CDR3 DNA is TGTGCCAGCAGTGACCCCTCGACAGCGAACACTGAAGCTTTCTTT. Translated: CASSDPSTANTEAFF.

The sample holds one count of this clone. J is TRBJ1-4 and V is TRBV19; D is ambiguous. Germline CDR1 and CDR2: LNHDA and SQIVND (reference sequence). V was shortened by 9 bases and J by 2 bases, with 13 bases between the two germline ends. CDR3 length: 14 amino acids. The CDR3 protein is CASKRGETNEKLFF. CDR3 in DNA: TGTGCCAGCAAGAGAGGAGAGACTAATGAAAAACTGTTTTTT. Together with reference TRBV19 and TRBJ1-4, the CDR3 gives the full variable domain: DGGITQSPKYLFRKEGQNVTLSCEQNLNHDAMYWYRQDPGQGLRLIYYSQIVNDFQKGDIAEGYSVSREKKESFPLTVTSAQKNPTAFYLCASKRGETNEKLFFGSGTQLSVL.

The V gene is TRBV3-1 (or the pseudogene TRBV3-2), the J gene TRBJ1-4, with 7 nucleotides matching TRBD1. V gave up 5 bases and J gave up 12 bases; unmatched junction bases: 15. This CDR3 has 15 amino acids. The V gene's germline CDR1 is LGHDT and CDR2 YNNKEL (reference sequence). CDR3 nucleotides: TGTGCCAGCAGCGGGGGACAGTACGGCTTTGGGGAACTGTTTTTT. Protein product: CASSGGQYGFGELFF.

The chain carries TRBV6-6 and TRBJ2-1; 11 nucleotides align to TRBD1. Per germline, CDR1 MNHNY and CDR2 SVGAGI (reference sequence). With 5 bases clipped from V and 5 bases from J, the junction kept 2 bases outside the gene matches. This CDR3 comprises 14 residues. The DNA for the CDR3 is TGTGCCAGCAGTGGGACAGGGGGGAACAATGAGCAGTTCTTC. Encoded protein: CASSGTGGNNEQFF.

The CDR3 bases are TGTGCCAGCAGGGGCCAGGGGGTAGGCTATGGCTACACCTTC. This sequence encodes CASRGQGVGYGYTF. This sequence joins TRBV25-1 and TRBJ1-2; 7 nucleotides line up with TRBD1. CDR1 is MGHDK and CDR2 is SYGVNS in the germline V gene. V was pared by 6 bases and J by 4 bases, with 8 bases of the junction left unmatched. The CDR3 has 14 residues.

CDR3 DNA: TGTGCCAGCAGTGAGACAGGGATACACGAGCAGTACTTC. This translates into CASSETGIHEQYF. The V call is TRBV2, the J call TRBJ2-7, with 7 nucleotides matching TRBD1. The V gene's germline CDR1 is SNHLY and CDR2 FYNNEI. Losses at the gene ends were 3 bases for V and 5 bases for J; bases not matched to a gene: 4. The length of the CDR3 is 13 residues.

This chain joins TRBV7-6 and TRBJ2-2; possible D gene TRBD1, 6 bases. Germline V CDR1 and CDR2: SGHVS, FNYEAQ. V gave up 2 bases and J gave up 5 bases, with 12 bases separating them. This CDR3 contains 15 residues. In DNA form, the CDR3 reads TGTGCCAGCAGCTTAATGGGGGCGCGAACCGGGGAGCTGTTTTTT. Translating gives CASSLMGARTGELFF.

This chain connects TRBV12-3 or TRBV12-4 to TRBJ1-6; no clear D. The ends were cut back, 1 base at V and 10 bases at J, with 5 bases in the middle. The CDR3 has 12 residues. CDR3 coding DNA: TGTGCCAGCAGTTTAGGGCGGTCACCCCTCCACTTT. Protein: CASSLGRSPLHF.

This clone was seen a single time. The genes are TRBV29-1 and TRBJ1-2; 7 nucleotides line up with TRBD1. The CDR3 has 14 amino acids. With V trimmed by 5 bases and J by 6 bases, 12 bases remained unmatched. Looked up from germline, CDR1 is SQVTM and CDR2 is ANQGSEA. The CDR3 DNA reads as TGCAGCGTTCAATCCTACACAGGGGTCGATGGCTACACCTTC. This encodes CSVQSYTGVDGYTF.

Turning to this clone: This specimen includes other DNA sequences encoding the same CDR3. The V gene is TRBV2, the J gene TRBJ1-1, with D tentatively TRBD1 (6 bases). Germline CDR1 is SNHLY and CDR2 is FYNNEI. The CDR3 covers 14 residues. V lost 1 base and J 5 bases, leaving 11 bases between the germline ends. The CDR3 DNA reads as TGTGCCAGCAGTGAAGGAGGGGGTAGGACTGAAGCTTTCTTT. Amino acid sequence: CASSEGGGRTEAFF.

The chain employs TRBV9 and TRBJ2-2; D might be TRBD2 (7 bases). V was pared by 4 bases and J by 2 bases, with 18 bases between. Looked up from germline, CDR1 is SGDLS and CDR2 is YYNGEE. The CDR3 has 17 amino acids. CDR3 sequence (DNA): TGTGCCAGCAGCCTTCTGTCGCGGGGGCTTAACACCGGGGAGCTGTTTTTT. This encodes CASSLLSRGLNTGELFF.

This clone is a singleton in its sample. V usage is TRBV6-2 or TRBV6-3 and J usage is TRBJ1-5, with D possibly matching TRBD1 (6 bases). Trimming pared 5 bases from V and 7 bases from J, leaving 18 bases between. The V gene's germline CDR1 is MNHEY and CDR2 SVGEGT. This CDR3 comprises 15 residues. Here the CDR3 DNA reads TGTGCCAGCAGTCTTGATAACAGGGCTAGGCAGCCCCAGCATTTT. Amino acids: CASSLDNRARQPQHF.

The chain carries TRBV10-3 and TRBJ2-7, with 7 bases fitting TRBD1. CDR1 and CDR2 (germline): ENHRY, SYGVKD. CDR3 length: 14 amino acids. The V segment lost 4 bases and the J segment 0 bases; nucleotides outside the gene matches: 3. CDR3 sequence (DNA): TGTGCCATCAGTGGACAGGGAACCTCCTACGAGCAGTACTTC. The encoded protein is CAISGQGTSYEQYF.

The chain recombines TRBV7-2 with TRBJ2-3, with D perhaps TRBD1 (5 bases). The CDR3 totals 14 residues. Germline CDR1 reads SGHTA; CDR2 reads FQGNSA. The V and J ends lost 5 bases and 2 bases respectively, with 11 bases between them. CDR3 region: CASSQGLPTDTQYF. The CDR3 DNA reads as TGTGCCAGCAGCCAGGGCCTCCCCACAGATACGCAGTATTTT.

J is TRBJ2-5 and V is TRBV19; D possibly corresponds to TRBD2 (5 bases). The CDR3 runs 16 residues. With 1 base removed from V and 7 bases from J, the gap between germline ends came to 19 bases. Per germline, CDR1 LNHDA and CDR2 SQIVND (reference sequence). The CDR3 DNA is TGTGCCAGTAGTATAGTGGGGAGCCCCTCGATGGGGACCCAGTACTTC. Its translation is CASSIVGSPSMGTQYF. Full variable domain (remainder filled in from reference TRBV19 and TRBJ2-5): DGGITQSPKYLFRKEGQNVTLSCEQNLNHDAMYWYRQDPGQGLRLIYYSQIVNDFQKGDIAEGYSVSREKKESFPLTVTSAQKNPTAFYLCASSIVGSPSMGTQYFGPGTRLLVL.

This rearrangement joins TRBV21-1 to TRBJ2-7; the DNA was not used to check the table's D call, TRBD1. TRBV21-1 is recorded as a pseudogene. CDR3 length: 16 amino acids. CDR3: CASSNGAGQGNYEQYF. The CDR3, as DNA: TGTGCCAGCAGCAATGGAGCGGGACAGGGAAATTACGAGCAGTACTTC.

The chain employs TRBV7-3 and TRBJ2-3; 11 nucleotides agree with TRBD2. Germline V gene sequence: CDR1 SGHTA, CDR2 FQGTGA. The J segment lost 0 bases and the V segment lost 4 bases, leaving 3 bases of the junction unmatched. This CDR3 region has 16 residues. CDR3 coding DNA: TGTGCCAGCAGCTCCCGACTAGCGGGGAGCACAGATACGCAGTATTTT. Translated: CASSSRLAGSTDTQYF.

The gene calls are TRBV12-3 or TRBV12-4 and TRBJ1-2; D is undetermined. V lost 6 bases and J lost 8, with 10 bases in between. The CDR3 spans 11 residues. The CDR3 is CASRGSGGYTF. DNA for the CDR3: TGTGCCAGCAGGGGATCGGGAGGCTACACCTTC.

This clone was recorded only once. The chain has TRBV6-1 and TRBJ2-1; TRBD2 is a possible D gene (7 bases). CDR1 and CDR2 (germline): MNHNS, SASEGT. There are 14 residues in the CDR3. The V and J ends lost 2 bases and 9 bases respectively, with 14 bases between them. Written as DNA, the CDR3 is TGTGCCAGCAGTGAAACCCAAGGGGGGGCTGAGCAGTTCTTC. This sequence encodes CASSETQGGAEQFF.

This chain links TRBV6-5 with TRBJ1-2; the D gene is possibly TRBD1 (5 bases). CDR3 size: 14 residues. Germline loops: CDR1 MNHEY, CDR2 SVGAGI. With 4 bases removed from V and 1 base from J, the gap between germline ends came to 10 bases. The CDR3 bases are TGTGCCAGCAGTTCCGACAGCTTTAACTATGGCTACACCTTC. Protein sequence: CASSSDSFNYGYTF.

The rearrangement joins TRBV27 to TRBJ2-1; D might be TRBD2 (5 bases). The germline gives CDR1 MNHEY, CDR2 SMNVEV (reference sequence). The CDR3 has 16 residues. Trimming stripped 6 bases from V and 0 bases from J, with 15 bases between. CDR3 loop: CASSRRDGFSYNEQFF. The DNA of the CDR3 is TGTGCCAGCAGCCGACGGGATGGATTCTCCTACAATGAGCAGTTCTTC.

V is TRBV7-2 and J is TRBJ1-4, with D tentatively TRBD1 (5 bases). The germline CDR1 and CDR2 sequences are SGHTA and FQGNSA. V shed 5 bases and J shed 4 bases, with 14 bases lying between them. The CDR3 has 15 residues. The CDR3 DNA follows: TGTGCCAGCAGCGAGACCAGGGCGCTTAATGAAAAACTGTTTTTT. Amino acids: CASSETRALNEKLFF. The whole variable domain, remainder taken from reference TRBV7-2 and TRBJ1-4, is GAGVSQSPSNKVTEKGKDVELRCDPISGHTALYWYRQSLGQGLEFLIYFQGNSAPDKSGLPSDRFSAERTGGSVSTLTIQRTQQEDSAVYLCASSETRALNEKLFFGSGTQLSVL.

In DNA form, the CDR3 reads TGTGCCAGCAGTTACTCGGAGGAGGAGAACACTGAAGCTTTCTTT. The encoded protein is CASSYSEEENTEAFF. The chain is built from TRBV6-5 and TRBJ1-1; D unclear. This CDR3 is built from 15 residues. Trimming removed 0 bases from V and 1 base from J, with 9 bases in between. Germline CDR1 reads MNHEY; CDR2 reads SVGAGI.

The chain combines TRBV6-2 or TRBV6-3 with TRBJ2-7; D remains unclear. Germline V lookup: CDR1 MNHEY, CDR2 SVGEGT. The CDR3 loop spans 11 amino acids. The CDR3 here is CASSYRDWWSV. CDR3 nucleotides: TGTGCCAGCAGTTACCGAGATTGGTGGTCCGTC.

The chain couples TRBV28 to TRBJ2-5; D is perhaps TRBD1 (7 bases). V gave up 5 bases and J gave up 13 bases, with 17 bases separating them. Germline values: CDR1 MDHEN, CDR2 SYDVKM. The CDR3 sequence is 12 residues long. Written as DNA, the CDR3 is TGTGCCAGCAGTCCTCCGGGGGACAGATGGTACTTC. This gives the protein CASSPPGDRWYF.

The chain combines TRBV5-6 with TRBJ2-3; 8 nucleotides agree with TRBD2. Germline-derived CDR1 and CDR2 are SGHDT and YYEEEE. The CDR3 has 15 amino acids. The junction had 6 bases not matched to a gene; V was cut back by 4 bases and J by 2 bases. CDR3 sequence (DNA): TGTGCCAGCAGCCTAGTAGCGGGAAACACAGATACGCAGTATTTT. Amino acid sequence: CASSLVAGNTDTQYF.

This CDR3 is CASSMGTANYGYTF. CDR3 nucleotide sequence: TGTGCCAGTAGTATGGGGACAGCTAACTATGGCTACACCTTC. The chain is built from TRBV19 and TRBJ1-2, with 7 bases aligning to TRBD1. Looked up from germline, CDR1 is LNHDA and CDR2 is SQIVND (reference sequence). The CDR3 runs 14 residues. The J segment lost 0 bases and the V segment lost 3 bases, leaving 1 base of the junction unmatched.